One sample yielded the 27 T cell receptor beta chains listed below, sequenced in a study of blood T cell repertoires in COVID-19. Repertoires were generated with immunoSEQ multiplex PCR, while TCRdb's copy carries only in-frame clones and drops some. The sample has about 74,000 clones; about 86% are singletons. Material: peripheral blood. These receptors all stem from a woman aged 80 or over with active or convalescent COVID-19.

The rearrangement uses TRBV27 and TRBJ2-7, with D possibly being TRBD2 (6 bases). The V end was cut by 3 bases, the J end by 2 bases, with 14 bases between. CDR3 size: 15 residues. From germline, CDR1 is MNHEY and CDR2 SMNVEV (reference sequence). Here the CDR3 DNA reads TGTGCCAGCAGTTTGGGGGGACTGCGGACCTACGAGCAGTACTTC. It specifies CASSLGGLRTYEQYF.

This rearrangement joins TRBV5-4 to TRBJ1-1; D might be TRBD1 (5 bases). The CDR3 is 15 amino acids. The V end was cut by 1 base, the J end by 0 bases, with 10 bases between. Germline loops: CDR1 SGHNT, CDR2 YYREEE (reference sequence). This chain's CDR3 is CASSLPQTVNTEAFF. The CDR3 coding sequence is TGTGCCAGCAGCTTGCCTCAGACAGTGAACACTGAAGCTTTCTTT.

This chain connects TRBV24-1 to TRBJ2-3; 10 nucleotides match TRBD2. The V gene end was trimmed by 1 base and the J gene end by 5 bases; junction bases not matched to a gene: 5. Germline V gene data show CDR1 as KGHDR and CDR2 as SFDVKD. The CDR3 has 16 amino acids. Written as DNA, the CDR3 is TGTGCCACCAGTGATTTAAGCGGGAGGGCCGGAGATACGCAGTATTTT. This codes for CATSDLSGRAGDTQYF.

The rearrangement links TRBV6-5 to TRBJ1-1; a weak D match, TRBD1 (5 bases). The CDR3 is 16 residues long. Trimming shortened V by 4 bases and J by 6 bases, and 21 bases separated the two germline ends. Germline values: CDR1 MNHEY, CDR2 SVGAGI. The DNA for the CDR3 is TGTGCCAGCAGTTCCCTACTACCTACAGGTAACTCTGAAGCTTTCTTT. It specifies CASSSLLPTGNSEAFF.

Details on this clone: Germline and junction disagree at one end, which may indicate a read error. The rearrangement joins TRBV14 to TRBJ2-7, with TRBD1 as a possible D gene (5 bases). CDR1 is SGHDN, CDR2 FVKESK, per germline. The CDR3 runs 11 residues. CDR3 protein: CASSQGGLSSF. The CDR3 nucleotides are TGTGCCAGCAGCCAAGGGGGCCTCTCCTCCTTC.

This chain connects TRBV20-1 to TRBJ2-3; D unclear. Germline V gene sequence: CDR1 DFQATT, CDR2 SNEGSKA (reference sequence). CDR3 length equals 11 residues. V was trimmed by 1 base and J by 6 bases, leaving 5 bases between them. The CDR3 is CSARASDTQYF. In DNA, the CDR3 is TGCAGTGCTAGAGCGTCCGATACGCAGTATTTT.

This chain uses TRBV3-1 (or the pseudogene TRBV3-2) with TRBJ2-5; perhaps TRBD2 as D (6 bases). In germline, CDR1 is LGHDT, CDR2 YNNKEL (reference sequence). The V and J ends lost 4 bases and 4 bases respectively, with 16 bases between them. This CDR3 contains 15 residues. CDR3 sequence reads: CASSPGSGSVETQYF. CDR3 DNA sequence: TGTGCCAGCAGCCCCGGTTCCGGGAGCGTAGAGACCCAGTACTTC.

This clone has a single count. The CDR3 DNA sequence: TGCGCCAGCCAGACAGGGGGCACAGATACGCAGTATTTT. Translated: CASQTGGTDTQYF. The rearrangement uses TRBV5-1 and TRBJ2-3; 8 bases agree with TRBD1. CDR1 is SGHRS and CDR2 is YFSETQ in the germline V gene. The V gene end was trimmed by 7 bases and the J gene end by 1 base; junction bases not matched to a gene: 2. The CDR3 covers 13 residues.

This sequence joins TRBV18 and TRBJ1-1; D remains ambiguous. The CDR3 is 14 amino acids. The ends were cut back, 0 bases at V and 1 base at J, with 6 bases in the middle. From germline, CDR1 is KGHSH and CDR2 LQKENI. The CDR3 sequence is CASSPPTGNTEAFF. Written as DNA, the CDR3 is TGTGCCAGCTCACCACCGACGGGGAACACTGAAGCTTTCTTT.

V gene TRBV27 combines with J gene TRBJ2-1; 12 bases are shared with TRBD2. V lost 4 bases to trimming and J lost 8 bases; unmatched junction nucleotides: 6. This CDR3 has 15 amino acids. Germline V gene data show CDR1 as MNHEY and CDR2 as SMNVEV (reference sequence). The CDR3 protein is CASSSLAGGPHEQFF. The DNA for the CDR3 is TGTGCCAGCAGTTCTCTAGCGGGAGGGCCGCATGAGCAGTTCTTC.

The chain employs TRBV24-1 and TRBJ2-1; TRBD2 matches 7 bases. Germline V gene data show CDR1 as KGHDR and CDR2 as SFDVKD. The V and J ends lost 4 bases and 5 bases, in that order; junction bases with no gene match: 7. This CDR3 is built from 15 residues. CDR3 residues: CATSDPIGGNNEQFF. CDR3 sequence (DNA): TGTGCCACCAGTGACCCTATCGGGGGGAACAATGAGCAGTTCTTC.

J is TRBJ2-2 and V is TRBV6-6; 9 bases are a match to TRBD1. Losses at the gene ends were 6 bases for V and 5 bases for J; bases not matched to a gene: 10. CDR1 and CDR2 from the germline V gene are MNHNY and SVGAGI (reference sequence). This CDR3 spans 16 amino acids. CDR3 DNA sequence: TGTGCCAGCAGCAAAGGACAGGGGAAAAGGACCGGGGAGCTGTTTTTT. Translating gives CASSKGQGKRTGELFF.

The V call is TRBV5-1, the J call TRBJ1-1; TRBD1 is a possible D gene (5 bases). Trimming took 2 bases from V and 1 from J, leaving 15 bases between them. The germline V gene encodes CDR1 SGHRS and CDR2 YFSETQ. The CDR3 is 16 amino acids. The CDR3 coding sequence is TGCGCCAGCAGCTTAGGAATGGGGCAGGGGAACACTGAAGCTTTCTTT. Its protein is CASSLGMGQGNTEAFF.

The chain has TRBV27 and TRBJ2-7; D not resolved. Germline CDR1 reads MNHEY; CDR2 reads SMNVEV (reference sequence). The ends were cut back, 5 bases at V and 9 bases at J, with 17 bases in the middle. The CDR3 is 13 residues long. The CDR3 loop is CASSPSVLRAQYF. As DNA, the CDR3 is TGTGCCAGCAGTCCCTCGGTCCTTCGCGCGCAGTACTTC.

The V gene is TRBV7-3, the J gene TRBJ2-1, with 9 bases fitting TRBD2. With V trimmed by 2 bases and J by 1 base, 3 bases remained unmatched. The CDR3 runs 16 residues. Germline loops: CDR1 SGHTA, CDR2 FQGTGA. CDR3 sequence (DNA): TGTGCCAGCAGCTTATGGCGGGAGGGGTCCTACAATGAGCAGTTCTTC. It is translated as CASSLWREGSYNEQFF.

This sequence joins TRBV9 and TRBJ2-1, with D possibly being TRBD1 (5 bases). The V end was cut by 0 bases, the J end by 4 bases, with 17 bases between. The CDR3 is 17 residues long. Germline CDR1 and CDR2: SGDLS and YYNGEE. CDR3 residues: CASSVGVGADVYNEQFF. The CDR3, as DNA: TGTGCCAGCAGCGTAGGGGTTGGGGCAGACGTTTACAATGAGCAGTTCTTC.

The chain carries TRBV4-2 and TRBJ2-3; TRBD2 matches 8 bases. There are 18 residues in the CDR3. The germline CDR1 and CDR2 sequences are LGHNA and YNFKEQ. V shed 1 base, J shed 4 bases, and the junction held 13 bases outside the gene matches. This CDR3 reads CASSQVQGASGSPDTQYF. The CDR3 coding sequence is TGTGCCAGCAGCCAAGTCCAAGGGGCTAGCGGGTCCCCAGATACGCAGTATTTT.

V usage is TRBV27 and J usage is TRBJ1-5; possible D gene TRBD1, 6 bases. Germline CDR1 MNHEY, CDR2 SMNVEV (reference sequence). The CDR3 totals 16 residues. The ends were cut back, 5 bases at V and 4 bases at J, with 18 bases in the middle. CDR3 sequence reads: CASSLRGRGTNQPQHF. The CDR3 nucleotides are TGTGCCAGCAGTCTACGTGGGAGGGGGACGAATCAGCCCCAGCATTTT.

CDR3 protein: CASSKPRQGSVYQPQHF. The CDR3 DNA is TGTGCCAGTAGTAAACCTCGACAGGGGTCCGTCTATCAGCCCCAGCATTTT. V usage is TRBV19 and J usage is TRBJ1-5; 8 nucleotides agree with TRBD1. CDR1 and CDR2 (germline): LNHDA, SQIVND (reference sequence). Unmatched junction bases numbered 13, after V lost 4 bases and J lost 5 bases. The CDR3 has 17 residues.

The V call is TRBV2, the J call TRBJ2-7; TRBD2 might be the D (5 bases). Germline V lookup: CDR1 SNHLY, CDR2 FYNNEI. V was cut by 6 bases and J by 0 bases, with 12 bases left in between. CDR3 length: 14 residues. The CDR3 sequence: CASRGLRSSYEQYF. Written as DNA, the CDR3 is TGTGCCAGCAGAGGACTCAGGAGCTCCTACGAGCAGTACTTC.

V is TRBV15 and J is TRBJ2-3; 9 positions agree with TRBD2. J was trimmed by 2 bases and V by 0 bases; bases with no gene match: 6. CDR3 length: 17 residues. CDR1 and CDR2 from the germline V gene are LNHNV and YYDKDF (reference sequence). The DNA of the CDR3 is TGTGCCACCAGCAGAGATTTGTCTAGCGGGGACACAGATACGCAGTATTTT. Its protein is CATSRDLSSGDTDTQYF.

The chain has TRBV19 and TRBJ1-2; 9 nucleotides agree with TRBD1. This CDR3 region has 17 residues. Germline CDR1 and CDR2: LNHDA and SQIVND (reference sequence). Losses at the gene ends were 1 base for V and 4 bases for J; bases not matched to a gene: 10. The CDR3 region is CASSIGTTGGVVYGYTF. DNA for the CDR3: TGTGCCAGTAGTATAGGAACGACAGGGGGAGTCGTCTATGGCTACACCTTC.

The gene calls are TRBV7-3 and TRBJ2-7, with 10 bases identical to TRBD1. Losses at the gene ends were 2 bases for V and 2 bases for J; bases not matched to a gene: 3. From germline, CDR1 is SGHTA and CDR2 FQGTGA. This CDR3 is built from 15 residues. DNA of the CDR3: TGTGCCAGCAGCTTAGGACAGGGGGTGACCTACGAGCAGTACTTC. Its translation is CASSLGQGVTYEQYF.

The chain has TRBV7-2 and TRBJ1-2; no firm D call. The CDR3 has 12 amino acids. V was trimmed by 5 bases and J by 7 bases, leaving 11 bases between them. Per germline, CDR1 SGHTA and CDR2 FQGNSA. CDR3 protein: CASSLRSSGYTF. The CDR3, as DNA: TGTGCCAGCAGCCTCCGGTCTAGTGGCTACACCTTC.

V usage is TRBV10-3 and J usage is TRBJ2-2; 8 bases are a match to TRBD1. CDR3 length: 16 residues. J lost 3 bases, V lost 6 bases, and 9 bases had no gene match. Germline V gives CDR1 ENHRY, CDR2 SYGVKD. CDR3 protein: CAIRPGQGQYTGELFF. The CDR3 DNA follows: TGTGCCATCAGACCTGGACAGGGCCAATACACCGGGGAGCTGTTTTTT.

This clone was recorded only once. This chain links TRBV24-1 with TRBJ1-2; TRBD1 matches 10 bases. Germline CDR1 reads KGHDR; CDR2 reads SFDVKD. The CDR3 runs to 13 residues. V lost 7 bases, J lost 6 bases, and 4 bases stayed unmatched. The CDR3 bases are TGTGCCACCAGCCGACAGGGGGCGGATGGCTACACCTTC. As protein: CATSRQGADGYTF.

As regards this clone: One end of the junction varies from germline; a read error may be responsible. The CDR3 DNA follows: TGCACCAGCAGCTTGGAGGGACAGTGGGGCTACACCTTC. Translated: CTSSLEGQWGYTF. The chain links TRBV5-1 to TRBJ1-2; 7 bases align to TRBD1. CDR3 length: 13 amino acids. CDR1 and CDR2 from the germline V gene are SGHRS and YFSETQ.